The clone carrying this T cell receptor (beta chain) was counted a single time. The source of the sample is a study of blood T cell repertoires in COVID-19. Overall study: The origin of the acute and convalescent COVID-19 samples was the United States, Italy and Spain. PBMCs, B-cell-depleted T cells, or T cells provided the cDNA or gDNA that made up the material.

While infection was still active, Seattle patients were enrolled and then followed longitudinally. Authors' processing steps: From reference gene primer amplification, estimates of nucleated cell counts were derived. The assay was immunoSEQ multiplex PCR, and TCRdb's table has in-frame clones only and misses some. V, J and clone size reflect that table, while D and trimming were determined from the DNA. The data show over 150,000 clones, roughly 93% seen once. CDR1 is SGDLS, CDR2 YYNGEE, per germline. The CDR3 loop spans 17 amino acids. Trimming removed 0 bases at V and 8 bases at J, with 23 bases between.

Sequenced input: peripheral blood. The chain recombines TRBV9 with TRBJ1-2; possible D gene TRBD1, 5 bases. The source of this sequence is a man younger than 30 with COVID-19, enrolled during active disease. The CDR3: CASSVGLGETPGGGYTF. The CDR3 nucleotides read TGTGCCAGCAGCGTAGGACTAGGCGAGACGCCTGGGGGAGGCTACACCTTC.